This T cell receptor (beta chain) was captured in a study of human T cells and chemical hapten exposure. The CDR3 has 14 amino acids. In germline, CDR1 is MNHEY, CDR2 SVGAGI. V shed 5 bases, J shed 1 base, and the junction held 2 bases outside the gene matches. This clonotype was counted between two and nine times. Time point specified: patch test 1, 2 weeks after DPC sensitization. The treatment: therapeutic diphenylcyclopropenone sensitization with weekly scalp DPC. MiXCR, run by TCRdb on the RACE reads, gives a single entry per CDR3 protein. The sample consists of under 65,000 distinct CDR3 sequences, 8% to 9.5% of them appearing once.

This TCR was sampled from a woman in her forties or fifties with alopecia areata. Some clones in this sample may be carry-over from other donors' samples. Sequenced here: whole blood, sampled in connection with sensitization to the hapten diphenylcyclopropenone (DPC). The chain recombines TRBV6-5 with TRBJ2-7; 10 nucleotides line up with TRBD1. CDR3 sequence (DNA): TGTGCCAGCAGTCGGACAGGGGGGTCCTACGAGCAGTACTTC. It codes for CASSRTGGSYEQYF.